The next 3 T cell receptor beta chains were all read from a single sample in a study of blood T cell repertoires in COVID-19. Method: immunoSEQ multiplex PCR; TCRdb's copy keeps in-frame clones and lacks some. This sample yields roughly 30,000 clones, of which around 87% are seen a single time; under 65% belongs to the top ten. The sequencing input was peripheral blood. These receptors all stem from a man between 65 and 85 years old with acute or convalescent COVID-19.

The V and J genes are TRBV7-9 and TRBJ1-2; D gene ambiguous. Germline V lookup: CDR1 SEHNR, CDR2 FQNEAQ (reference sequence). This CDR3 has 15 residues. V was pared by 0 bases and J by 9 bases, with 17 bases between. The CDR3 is CASSLALLDSISYTF. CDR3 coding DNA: TGTGCCAGCAGCTTAGCGCTACTGGACTCAATAAGCTACACCTTC. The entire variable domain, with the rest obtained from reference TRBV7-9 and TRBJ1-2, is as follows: DTGVSQNPRHKITKRGQNVTFRCDPISEHNRLYWYRQTLGQGPEFLTYFQNEAQLEKSRLLSDRFSAERPKGSFSTLEIQRTEQGDSAMYLCASSLALLDSISYTFGSGTRLTVV.

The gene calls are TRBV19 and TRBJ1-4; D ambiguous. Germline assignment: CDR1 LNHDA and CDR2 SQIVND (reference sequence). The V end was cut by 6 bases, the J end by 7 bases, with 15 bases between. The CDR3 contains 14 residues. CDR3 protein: CASSDASAGEKLFF. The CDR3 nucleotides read TGTGCCAGTAGCGATGCGAGTGCGGGTGAAAAACTGTTTTTT.

CDR3 coding DNA: TGTGCCAGCAGTCCTCCGGGGGGCCACTCTGCTGGAAACACCATATATTTT. Translated, it gives CASSPPGGHSAGNTIYF. The chain carries TRBV6-6 and TRBJ1-3; possible D gene TRBD1, 6 bases. Germline CDR1 reads MNHNY; CDR2 reads SVGAGI (reference sequence). The CDR3 consists of 17 residues. V lost 5 bases, J lost 2 bases, and 19 bases lay in between.